A selection of T cell receptor beta chains follows, all from one sample in a study of CD4 T cells in relation to SARS-CoV-2 and coronaviruses. No antigens are known for them. Generated by immunoSEQ multiplex PCR, the TCRdb table keeps only in-frame clones and is missing some. This table holds under 25,000 clones, approximately 75% found once. What was sequenced was CD4+ T cells from PBMCs, cultured in vitro. The receptors come from a human donor in good health. The conserved cysteine and the conserved F or W are not part of the CDR3 here. D genes are given only for firm matches.

TRBD1	TRBV5-8	ASNRRRQGYSYEQY
.	TRBV10-3	AISDVEGVNQPQH
TRBD1	TRBV29-1	SVGRDRGTYEQY
TRBD2	TRBV3-1/TRBV3-2	ASSQDVGTSVYEQY
.	TRBV9	ASSVGLTDTFSGANVLT
.	TRBV27	ASSFGPLNTEAF
.	TRBV5-1	ASSLDPKFSYNEQF
TRBD1	TRBV6-5	ASRLDRGRQPQH
.	TRBV2	ASSGGKPQH
.	TRBV7-9	ASNLGGGRETGELF
.	TRBV19	ASSIMAEGPYEQY
TRBD2	TRBV19	ASSRTSGGNNEQF
TRBD2	TRBV18	ASSPQERGGETQY
TRBD1	TRBV3-1/TRBV3-2	ASSQQGASTGELF
TRBD1	TRBV30	AWSTGLYGYT
TRBD2	TRBV27	ASSWGRGVLTDTQY